This is a list of T cell receptor beta chains from one sample in a study of T-cell reconstitution after alpha-beta-depleted transplantation in children. MiXCR, run by TCRdb on the PCR reads, gives a single entry per CDR3 protein. Of some 100,000 distinct CDR3 sequences in the sample, more than 20% were seen once. Sequencing was performed on PBMCs, taken before TCRalphabeta/CD19-depleted stem cell transplant. The receptors were gathered from a boy aged 2 to 10 with acute lymphoblastic leukemia, due to receive a stem cell transplant. The CDR3 runs from the conserved cysteine through the conserved F or W. A D gene is named only where the DNA matches it firmly. Where a row states a size, it is once, few, many or the class of an expanded clone; other rows omit it.

>16|TRBD1|TRBV7-9|few|TRBJ1-4
TGTGCCAGCAGCTTTTTTAGGACAGGGGGAAATGAAAAACTGTTTTTT
CASSFFRTGGNEKLFF
>14|NA|TRBV5-1|NA|TRBJ1-4
TGCGCCAGTGGCCCTGCTGCAACTAATGAAAAACTGTTTTTT
CASGPAATNEKLFF
>13|NA|TRBV11-2|few|TRBJ2-5
TGTGCCAGCAGCTCCTCTCTCCAAGAGACCCAGTACTTC
CASSSSLQETQYF
>16|TRBD2|TRBV11-2|NA|TRBJ2-5
TGTGCCAGTAAAAGGACTAGCGGAGGGGCCGTGGAGACCCAGTACTTC
CASKRTSGGAVETQYF
>16|TRBD1|TRBV6-1|NA|TRBJ2-2
TGTGCCAGCAGCCTCAGGACAGGGGCGAACACCGGGGAGCTGTTTTTT
CASSLRTGANTGELFF
>14|NA|TRBV7-2|NA|TRBJ2-4
TGTGCCAGCACGCCCAGGGTAACCAAAAACATTCAGTACTTC
CASTPRVTKNIQYF
>14|NA|TRBV5-1|few|TRBJ2-5
TGCGCCAGCAGCTTGGAACGGGGAGGAGAGACCCAGTACTTC
CASSLERGGETQYF
>15|NA|TRBV4-3|many|TRBJ2-1
TGCGCCAGCAGCCAAGATAGCGGTCTGCACAATGAGCAGTTCTTC
CASSQDSGLHNEQFF
>14|NA|TRBV6-4|NA|TRBJ2-2
TGTGCCAGCAGTGCGGAGGGGCCGACCGGGGAGCTGTTTTTT
CASSAEGPTGELFF
>13|NA|TRBV25-1|NA|TRBJ2-7
TGTGCCAGCAATCTAGCAGGGACCCACGAGCAGTACTTC
CASNLAGTHEQYF
>17|TRBD2|TRBV5-1|NA|TRBJ2-5
TGCGCCAGCAGCTTGGTTCCTGAGAGCGGGAGAGAAGAGACCCAGTACTTC
CASSLVPESGREETQYF
>16|TRBD2|TRBV4-3|NA|TRBJ2-1
TGCGCCAGCAGACTAGGGGCTAGCGGGGACTACAATGAGCAGTTCTTC
CASRLGASGDYNEQFF
>14|NA|TRBV5-5|few|TRBJ2-7
TGTGCCAGCAGCTTAGTCCCATCCGGTTACGAGCAGTACTTC
CASSLVPSGYEQYF
>16|TRBD2|TRBV4-1|NA|TRBJ2-3
TGCGCCAGCGGGCTCGGTCTAGCGGGAGGCACAGATACGCAGTATTTT
CASGLGLAGGTDTQYF
>16|NA|TRBV15|NA|TRBJ2-1
TGTGCCACCAGCAGGCGGACCGCACACAGCGACAATGAGCAGTTCTTC
CATSRRTAHSDNEQFF
>14|TRBD1|TRBV27|medium-sized|TRBJ2-1
TGTGCCAGCAGTTCCGGGACAGGGAACAATGAGCAGTTCTTC
CASSSGTGNNEQFF
>19|TRBD2|TRBV28|few|TRBJ2-3
TGTGCCAGCAGTTTATGGCTAGCGGAGGCCTGGGCTAGCACAGATACGCAGTATTTT
CASSLWLAEAWASTDTQYF
>15|TRBD1|TRBV5-1|NA|TRBJ1-2
TGCGCCAGCAGCTTGGGCACCGGGACAGGGGCTTGGTGCACCTTC
CASSLGTGTGAWCTF
>15|TRBD2|TRBV6-1|NA|TRBJ2-1
TGTGCCAGCAACCTACTAGCGGAGGGGCCGAATGAGCAGTTCTTC
CASNLLAEGPNEQFF
>16|TRBD2|TRBV5-1|many|TRBJ2-7
TGCGCCAGCAGCTTGGGTGGGACTAGCGGAGGATGGGAGCAGTACTTC
CASSLGGTSGGWEQYF